This entry concerns a single T cell receptor (beta chain). The data are from a study of T-cell reconstitution after alpha-beta-depleted transplantation in children. Germline V CDR1 and CDR2: ENHRY, SYGVKD. This CDR3 has 17 amino acids. V trimming: 1 base; J trimming: 2 bases; junction bases outside the gene matches: 7. During its preparation, the TCRbeta library received unique molecular identifiers. TCRdb fed the PCR reads into MiXCR, producing one record per CDR3 protein. The table records nearly 400,000 distinct CDR3 sequences, around 21% of them present only once. The chain combines TRBV10-3 with TRBJ2-4, with 8 bases matching TRBD1. This sample comprised PBMCs from the stem cell graft donor, obtained from the stem cell graft. This TCR derives from a human donor who donated a stem cell graft to a child with acute myeloid leukemia. This chain's CDR3 is CAISEWQGASSKNIQYF. The CDR3 bases are TGTGCCATCAGTGAGTGGCAGGGGGCGTCGTCCAAAAACATTCAGTACTTC.